This is a list of T cell receptor beta chains from one sample in a study of T cells after yellow fever vaccination. TCRdb fed the 5' RACE reads into MiXCR, producing one record per CDR3 protein. The table shows some 600,000 distinct CDR3 sequences, with approximately 13% occurring only once. Specimen: PBMCs, collected on the day of the yellow fever booster vaccination. These receptors were collected from a young man who received the YFV17D yellow fever vaccine. The CDR3 runs from the conserved cysteine through the conserved F or W. Each record gives: D gene, V gene, J gene, clone size, CDR3 protein, CDR3 DNA. The D gene is left open where the match is weak. The listing skips clone size in some rows; elsewhere it reads once, few, many or a size class.

>TRBD1|TRBV7-9|TRBJ1-1|few
CASRETGTGTEAFF
TGTGCCAGCAGGGAGACAGGGACGGGGACTGAAGCTTTCTTT
>TRBD2|TRBV7-6|TRBJ2-5|few
CASSLGSAGVETQYF
TGTGCCAGCAGCTTAGGGTCCGCGGGAGTGGAGACCCAGTACTTC
>TRBD2|TRBV11-2|TRBJ2-3|many
CASSSRGTSGRGSTDTQYF
TGTGCCAGCAGCTCGCGTGGGACTAGCGGGAGGGGAAGCACAGATACGCAGTATTTT
>-|TRBV29-1|TRBJ2-1|-
CSVELGPGQRAYNEQFF
TGCAGCGTTGAACTGGGCCCAGGTCAGCGGGCCTACAATGAGCAGTTCTTC
>-|TRBV30|TRBJ1-1|few
CAWNMNTEAFF
TGTGCCTGGAACATGAACACTGAAGCTTTCTTT
>-|TRBV20-1|TRBJ1-1|-
CSASLTARTEAFF
TGCAGTGCTAGCTTGACAGCGAGGACTGAAGCTTTCTTT
>-|TRBV20-1|TRBJ1-1|-
CSATGRGNTEAFF
TGCAGTGCCACCGGCCGCGGGAACACTGAAGCTTTCTTT
>-|TRBV27|TRBJ2-2|few
CASSLRRHAGELFF
TGTGCCAGCAGTTTACGTCGGCACGCCGGGGAGCTGTTTTTT
>TRBD2|TRBV19|TRBJ2-1|-
CASSRRTSGAYNEQFF
TGTGCCAGTAGTCGCCGAACTAGCGGAGCCTACAATGAGCAGTTCTTC
>TRBD1|TRBV6-1|TRBJ2-1|few
CASRPGTGGNEQFF
TGTGCCAGCAGGCCCGGGACAGGGGGGAATGAGCAGTTCTTC
>-|TRBV20-1|TRBJ2-7|few
CSARGQEQYF
TGCAGTGCTAGAGGACAGGAGCAGTACTTC
>TRBD1|TRBV6-1|TRBJ2-2|-
CASTTGANTGELFF
TGTGCCAGCACAACAGGGGCAAACACCGGGGAGCTGTTTTTT
>-|TRBV28|TRBJ1-2|-
CASNPPDARQIYGYTF
TGTGCCAGCAATCCTCCGGATGCCCGTCAAATCTATGGCTACACCTTC
>TRBD2|TRBV29-1|TRBJ2-3|many
CSVASAGGADTQYF
TGCAGCGTCGCGTCAGCGGGAGGGGCAGATACGCAGTATTTT
>-|TRBV29-1|TRBJ2-2|-
CSVGRGSSTGELFF
TGCAGCGTTGGGAGGGGTTCGAGCACCGGGGAGCTGTTTTTT
>TRBD2|TRBV29-1|TRBJ2-7|few
CSVAVGLAAYEQYF
TGCAGCGTCGCCGTTGGGCTAGCGGCCTACGAGCAGTACTTC
>-|TRBV20-1|TRBJ1-1|few
CSARESAEAFF
TGCAGTGCTAGAGAGTCGGCGGAAGCTTTCTTT
>TRBD1|TRBV27|TRBJ1-1|few
CASSQGGQGNTEAFF
TGTGCCAGCAGTCAGGGGGGACAGGGGAACACTGAAGCTTTCTTT
>-|TRBV23-1|TRBJ2-3|-
CASSQSGQPFGADTQYF
TGCGCCAGCAGTCAATCAGGACAACCATTTGGGGCAGATACGCAGTATTTT
>TRBD2|TRBV6-5|TRBJ2-3|-
CASSSSRGGRTDTQYF
TGTGCCAGCAGTTCCTCCCGCGGCGGGAGGACAGATACGCAGTATTTT
>TRBD1|TRBV12-3/TRBV12-4|TRBJ1-1|-
CATQGQPNTEAFF
TGTGCCACCCAGGGACAGCCAAACACTGAAGCTTTCTTT
>TRBD2|TRBV29-1|TRBJ2-1|-
CSTLAGANEQFF
TGCAGCACGTTAGCGGGAGCGAATGAGCAGTTCTTC
>TRBD2|TRBV5-4|TRBJ2-7|many
CASSLEAGGRDEQYF
TGTGCCAGCAGCTTGGAGGCGGGAGGAAGGGACGAGCAGTACTTC
>-|TRBV15|TRBJ1-5|-
CATSRDRLSNQPQHF
TGTGCCACCAGCAGAGATAGACTGAGCAATCAGCCCCAGCATTTT
>-|TRBV4-3|TRBJ2-4|few
CASSQDGGAKNIQYF
TGCGCCAGCAGCCAAGACGGGGGAGCCAAAAACATTCAGTACTTC
>-|TRBV7-8|TRBJ2-4|-
CASTPSRGAKNIQYF
TGTGCCAGCACCCCCTCGAGGGGAGCCAAAAACATTCAGTACTTC
>-|TRBV30|TRBJ2-3|-
CAWNRDQMTDTQYF
TGTGCCTGGAACAGGGACCAGATGACAGATACGCAGTATTTT
>-|TRBV30|TRBJ2-7|-
CAWSDPGKFYEQYF
TGTGCCTGGAGTGATCCAGGGAAATTCTACGAGCAGTACTTC
>TRBD1|TRBV6-1|TRBJ2-4|few
CASSRTGGAKRNIQYF
TGTGCCAGCAGTCGAACAGGGGGCGCGAAGAGAAACATTCAGTACTTC
>-|TRBV20-1|TRBJ2-1|-
CSAQSGDTEQFF
TGCAGTGCTCAGTCTGGGGACACCGAGCAGTTCTTC
>-|TRBV4-2|TRBJ2-6|-
CASSRVGDGAAIWGANVLTF
TGTGCCAGCAGCCGAGTTGGTGATGGGGCTGCCATTTGGGGGGCCAACGTCCTGACTTTC
>-|TRBV20-1|TRBJ2-7|few
CSAGYEGSSYEQYF
TGCAGTGCCGGCTATGAGGGGAGCTCCTACGAGCAGTACTTC
>-|TRBV6-5|TRBJ2-5|few
CASSYSGSAVGVDQYF
TGTGCCAGCAGTTACTCGGGCAGCGCTGTCGGTGTGGACCAGTACTTC
>-|TRBV7-2|TRBJ1-2|-
CASSLGTLVNYGYTF
TGTGCCAGCAGCTTAGGTACACTAGTAAACTATGGCTACACCTTC
>TRBD2|TRBV20-1|TRBJ2-7|few
CSARARMVASGYPYEQYF
TGCAGTGCTAGAGCAAGAATGGTGGCTAGCGGCTACCCCTACGAGCAGTACTTC
>-|TRBV4-2|TRBJ2-7|few
CASSQEWTPSYEQYF
TGTGCCAGCAGCCAAGAATGGACGCCGAGCTACGAGCAGTACTTC
>TRBD2|TRBV5-1|TRBJ2-7|many
CASSPTSGRAYEQYF
TGCGCCAGCAGCCCTACTAGCGGGAGGGCCTACGAGCAGTACTTC
>TRBD1|TRBV7-9|TRBJ2-1|few
CASSQMGQKISYNEQFF
TGTGCCAGCAGCCAGATGGGACAGAAGATCTCCTACAATGAGCAGTTCTTC
>TRBD2|TRBV4-3|TRBJ2-7|few
CASSQDRGGREQYF
TGCGCCAGCAGCCAAGATAGGGGAGGGCGGGAGCAGTACTTC
>TRBD1|TRBV5-1|TRBJ2-5|few
CASSPGQLEETQYF
TGCGCCAGCTCACCGGGACAGCTGGAAGAGACCCAGTACTTC
>TRBD2|TRBV6-1|TRBJ2-7|few
CATVAGGYSYEQYF
TGTGCCACCGTTGCGGGGGGCTACTCCTACGAGCAGTACTTC
>TRBD2|TRBV7-8|TRBJ2-3|few
CASSLGGLAGGEEYF
TGTGCCAGCAGCTTAGGGGGACTAGCGGGAGGTGAGGAGTATTTT
>TRBD2|TRBV5-1|TRBJ2-1|few
CASSLVTAGGPDEQFF
TGCGCCAGCAGCTTGGTTACAGCGGGAGGGCCCGATGAGCAGTTCTTC
>-|TRBV7-2|TRBJ1-2|few
CASSFQEGLSGGYTF
TGTGCCAGCAGCTTTCAGGAGGGTCTGTCAGGTGGCTACACCTTC
>-|TRBV29-1|TRBJ2-3|few
CSVERADTQYF
TGCAGCGTTGAAAGGGCGGATACGCAGTATTTT
>-|TRBV30|TRBJ2-2|-
CAWREEGSRTGELFF
TGTGCCTGGAGAGAGGAGGGATCGAGAACCGGGGAGCTGTTTTTT
>TRBD1|TRBV3-1|TRBJ2-7|many
CASSPDRGEQYF
TGTGCCAGCAGCCCGGACAGGGGCGAGCAGTACTTC
>-|TRBV18|TRBJ1-1|few
CASSPGSIGGAFF
TGTGCCAGCTCACCTGGCTCAATTGGGGGAGCTTTCTTT
>TRBD2|TRBV6-1|TRBJ2-2|few
CATHPLAGWATGELFF
TGTGCCACCCATCCTTTAGCGGGATGGGCCACCGGGGAGCTGTTTTTT
>-|TRBV9|TRBJ2-7|-
CASSVASDGLYEQYF
TGTGCCAGCAGCGTAGCTTCGGACGGATTGTACGAGCAGTACTTC
>-|TRBV12-3/TRBV12-4|TRBJ2-2|-
CASSLGSGGPGELFF
TGTGCCAGCAGTTTAGGAAGCGGCGGACCCGGGGAGCTGTTTTTT
>-|TRBV19|TRBJ2-3|-
CASSIDLLGNTQYF
TGTGCCAGTAGTATAGATCTTTTGGGTAATACGCAGTATTTT
>TRBD2|TRBV27|TRBJ2-1|few
CASSPLPKQSGRGNEQFF
TGTGCCAGCAGTCCCCTACCAAAGCAGAGCGGGAGAGGTAATGAGCAGTTCTTC
>-|TRBV28|TRBJ2-7|-
CASSFRGAVYEQYF
TGTGCCAGCAGTTTTCGGGGGGCGGTTTACGAGCAGTACTTC
>-|TRBV7-2|TRBJ2-3|many
CASRGWEATDTQYF
TGTGCCAGCAGGGGGTGGGAGGCCACAGATACGCAGTATTTT
>-|TRBV20-1|TRBJ2-5|many
CSVWGGETQYF
TGCAGTGTATGGGGTGGGGAGACCCAGTACTTC
>TRBD1|TRBV5-1|TRBJ1-5|few
CASSTGTGDQPQHF
TGCGCCAGCAGCACGGGGACAGGAGATCAGCCCCAGCATTTT
>-|TRBV21-1|TRBJ2-7|few
CASSGRDQSLDYEQYF
TGTGCCAGCAGCGGACGGGATCAAAGTTTGGACTACGAGCAGTACTTC
>-|TRBV7-2|TRBJ1-6|-
CASSPRGGAGNNSPLHF
TGTGCCAGCAGCCCGCGTGGGGGGGCGGGGAATAATTCACCCCTCCACTTT
>-|TRBV5-1|TRBJ2-7|-
CASRLPGSGVDEQYF
TGCGCCAGCAGACTCCCGGGCTCAGGTGTGGACGAGCAGTACTTC